This is a list of T cell receptor beta chains from one sample in a study of shared clonotypes between healthy human individuals. Produced via immunoSEQ multiplex PCR; TCRdb's table is partial and in-frame only. Of about 980,000 clones listed, over 60% were seen once; the top ten hold roughly 1.5%. The sequencing input was memory CD4+ T cells sorted from blood. The receptors here all came from a man aged 18-30 years in good health. Both conserved end residues are part of each CDR3. The D gene is left open where the match is weak. Only some rows state a clone size, as once, few, many or a class for expanded clones.

NA	TRBJ2-6	TRBV12-5	NA	TGTGCTAGTGCCGTCTCTGGGGCCAACGTCCTGACTTTC	CASAVSGANVLTF
once	TRBJ2-2	TRBV5-6	TRBD1	TGTGCCAGCAGCTTGCCAGACAGGGTGGACACCGGGGAGCTGTTTTTT	CASSLPDRVDTGELFF
NA	TRBJ1-4	TRBV5-1	NA	TGCGCCAGCAGCTCCGGGGGGAGTTTGGGTGAAAAACTGTTTTTT	CASSSGGSLGEKLFF
few	TRBJ2-1	TRBV10-2	NA	TGCGCCAGCAACTCAGTTGGGCAGGGCGCTGACAATGAGCAGTTCTTC	CASNSVGQGADNEQFF
NA	TRBJ2-2	TRBV7-9	TRBD2	TGTGCCAGCAGAACTAGCGGGGGGATCTCCGGGGAGCTGTTTTTT	CASRTSGGISGELFF
NA	TRBJ2-2	TRBV28	TRBD1	TGTGCCAGCAGTCCCTCCGGGACAGGGAACACCGGGGAGCTGTTTTTT	CASSPSGTGNTGELFF
NA	TRBJ2-1	TRBV18	NA	TGTGCCAGCTCACCCCGCGCCAAAAACAATGAGCAGTTCTTC	CASSPRAKNNEQFF
NA	TRBJ2-1	TRBV18	NA	TGTGCCAGCTCACCAGGCAGCTACAATGAGCAGTTCTTC	CASSPGSYNEQFF
NA	TRBJ2-1	TRBV7-7	TRBD1	TGTGCTAGCACCCCCGCGACAGGGGGTTACAATGAGCAGTTCTTC	CASTPATGGYNEQFF
NA	TRBJ2-7	TRBV30	NA	TGTGCCTGCTCAGTGGAGAACTACGAGCAGTACTTC	CACSVENYEQYF
NA	TRBJ1-2	TRBV6-5	NA	TGTGCCACAACCACTGGGCAGGTCCATGGCTACACCTTC	CATTTGQVHGYTF
NA	TRBJ2-3	TRBV30	TRBD2	TGTGCCTGGAGTCGAGGGCTAGCGGGGTCCGGGGATACGCAGTATTTT	CAWSRGLAGSGDTQYF
NA	TRBJ2-2	TRBV28	NA	TGTGCCAGCAGTTCTCCGGGAGTCAACACCGGGGAGCTGTTTTTT	CASSSPGVNTGELFF
NA	TRBJ1-6	TRBV9	NA	TGTGCCAGCAGCGTTTCGGCCAGGGAGGCAATGAATTCACCCCTCCACTTT	CASSVSAREAMNSPLHF
NA	TRBJ1-1	TRBV6-5	TRBD1	TGTGCCAGCACCCGCCGGGACAGGGGCACTGAAGCTTTCTTT	CASTRRDRGTEAFF
NA	TRBJ1-1	TRBV6-5	NA	TGTGCCAGCACCGAATGGGGGGCGGGCACTGAAGCTTTCTTT	CASTEWGAGTEAFF
NA	TRBJ2-3	TRBV12-2	NA	TGTGCAAGTCGCTTGGGACAGGGCACAGATACGCAGTATTTT	CASRLGQGTDTQYF
NA	TRBJ2-3	TRBV7-3	TRBD1	TGTGCCAGCAGCTTAGGGACAGGAGGGGATACGCAGTATTTT	CASSLGTGGDTQYF